These 10 T cell receptor beta chains were all obtained from the same sample, sequenced in a study of regulatory T cells in long-lasting Graves disease. Time point noted: newly diagnosed GD, antithyroid drugs for less than 3 months. The TCR library was made from RNA that had been extracted from PBMCs in TRIzol. To make TCR beta libraries, researchers used iRepertoire HTBI primers and Arm-PCR of CDR3 regions. TCRdb analysed the multiplex PCR reads with MiXCR anew, one entry per CDR3 protein. Of 680,000 or so distinct CDR3 sequences listed, roughly 15% are singletons. The same data also contributed to another study, on T cells in Graves' hyperthyroidism and ophthalmopathy.

Material: peripheral blood mononuclear cells (PBMCs), obtained at new diagnosis, from a patient treated with antithyroid drugs. The receptors shown here come from a young woman with Graves disease.

This chain uses TRBV19 with TRBJ1-1; D unresolved. The V gene lost 8 bases and the J gene lost 2 bases, with 12 bases spanning the gap. This CDR3 has 13 residues. CDR1 is LNHDA, CDR2 SQIVND, per germline (reference sequence). The CDR3 DNA reads TGTGCCAGTGAAAAACAAGAAAACACTGAAGCTTTCTTT. This codes for CASEKQENTEAFF.

This clonotype appeared many times. The genes are TRBV20-1 and TRBJ2-1, with 11 nucleotides matching TRBD2. Trimming removed 3 bases from V and 10 bases from J; junction bases left unmatched: 5. The CDR3 loop spans 13 amino acids. Germline CDR1 reads DFQATT; CDR2 reads SNEGSKA (reference sequence). In DNA form, the CDR3 reads TGCAGTGCTAGGACTAGCGGGGTCAGGGAGCAGTTCTTC. Encoded protein: CSARTSGVREQFF.

This clonotype appeared many times. J is TRBJ1-1 and V is TRBV20-1; 9 bases match TRBD1. This CDR3 has 14 residues. Germline V CDR1 and CDR2: DFQATT, SNEGSKA (reference sequence). V lost 1 base to trimming and J lost 4 bases; unmatched junction nucleotides: 4. The CDR3 bases are TGCAGTGCTAGAGGGGGGGGACAGGGCACTGAAGCTTTCTTT. Translation gives CSARGGGQGTEAFF.

This clonotype was detected a few times. The rearrangement uses TRBV11-2 and TRBJ2-5; 7 bases are a match to TRBD1. The trim removed 5 bases at V and 5 bases at J, leaving 14 bases unmatched. The germline gives CDR1 SGHAT, CDR2 FQNNGV. The CDR3 length is 16 residues. The CDR3 protein is CASSPLRTGGGETQYF. DNA of the CDR3: TGTGCCAGCAGCCCCCTTCGGACAGGCGGTGGGGAGACCCAGTACTTC. Together with reference TRBV11-2 and TRBJ2-5, the CDR3 gives the full variable domain: EAGVAQSPRYKIIEKRQSVAFWCNPISGHATLYWYQQILGQGPKLLIQFQNNGVVDDSQLPKDRFSAERLKGVDSTLKIQPAKLEDSAVYLCASSPLRTGGGETQYFGPGTRLLVL.

This clonotype was detected ten times or more. The gene calls are TRBV7-9 and TRBJ1-1; TRBD1 matches 7 bases. J was trimmed by 7 bases and V by 0 bases; bases with no gene match: 2. Per the germline V gene, CDR1 is SEHNR and CDR2 is FQNEAQ (reference sequence). The CDR3 length is 13 residues. Written as DNA, the CDR3 is TGTGCCAGCAGCTTAGCCTACAGGGGTGAAGCTTTCTTT. Protein: CASSLAYRGEAFF.

The rearrangement links TRBV5-1 to TRBJ2-7; 13 positions agree with TRBD2. The CDR3 runs to 19 residues. Germline V gene lookup returns CDR1 SGHRS and CDR2 YFSETQ. After removal of 0 bases from V and 4 bases from J, the junction contained 13 bases not matched to a gene. CDR3 region: CASSLETTSGRASGYEQYF. The CDR3, as DNA: TGCGCCAGCAGCTTGGAGACTACTAGCGGGAGGGCCTCCGGGTACGAGCAGTACTTC.

J is TRBJ2-5 and V is TRBV6-1; TRBD1 agrees at 7 bases. The CDR3 is made up of 16 amino acids. Germline-derived CDR1 and CDR2 are MNHNS and SASEGT. The V gene end was trimmed by 6 bases and the J gene end by 2 bases; junction bases not matched to a gene: 12. The CDR3 nucleotides are TGTGCCAGCAGCCGGTCTTTCGGGACAGCTCAAGAGACCCAGTACTTC. Its translation is CASSRSFGTAQETQYF.

About this clonotype: This could be a read error, since a much larger clone is one nucleotide away. The chain has TRBV30 and TRBJ1-2, with D perhaps matching TRBD1 (6 bases). The CDR3 spans 13 residues. CDR1 GTSNPN and CDR2 SVGIG come from the germline V gene (reference sequence). CDR3 sequence (DNA): TGTGCCTGGAGGGAACAGGGCGTTAATGGCTGCACCTTC. Translation gives CAWREQGVNGCTF.

In this sample, this clonotype turned up many times. The genes are TRBV7-2 and TRBJ2-1; 7 bases agree with TRBD1. V lost 2 bases, J lost 7 bases, and 11 bases stayed unmatched. CDR1 SGHTA and CDR2 FQGNSA come from the germline V gene. The CDR3 consists of 16 residues. CDR3 region: CASSLQGGAGINEQFF. CDR3 nucleotides: TGTGCCAGCAGCTTACAAGGGGGCGCAGGCATTAATGAGCAGTTCTTC.

This clonotype was counted many times. This sequence joins TRBV15 and TRBJ2-7; D possibly corresponds to TRBD1 (5 bases). The CDR3 loop spans 14 amino acids. Germline V lookup: CDR1 LNHNV, CDR2 YYDKDF (reference sequence). V lost 5 bases, J lost 0 bases, and 11 bases lay in between. In DNA form, the CDR3 reads TGTGCCACCAGCCGAACAGGTAGCTCCTACGAGCAGTACTTC. It encodes CATSRTGSSYEQYF.